These 32 T cell receptor beta chains originate from one sample sequenced in a study of shared clonotypes between healthy human individuals (dated by TCRdb to 2018 to 2021). Receptor libraries were prepared by the immunoSEQ multiplex PCR assay. Held by TCRdb, this immuneACCESS table contains in-frame sequences only and omits some clones. Under half of the omission traces to an unresolved V gene where checked; the cause of the rest is unknown. Across this sample there are just over 2,000,000 clones, with around 95% seen only once. The ten largest clones represent roughly 0.13% of the sample. The sample was naive CD4+ T cells sorted from blood. The intended sense of this specimen's cell subset or site label: CD45RA+ positively selected. The receptors derive from a man aged 18 to 29 in good health.

The V and J genes are TRBV18 and TRBJ1-2; tentative D call: TRBD1 (6 bases). In germline, CDR1 is KGHSH, CDR2 LQKENI. Trimming cost V 2 bases and J 10 bases, with 23 bases left between them. There are 16 residues in the CDR3. DNA for the CDR3: TGTGCCAGCTCACCATCCCCCCCAACAGGGATCCCCCTCTACACCTTC. Translated, it gives CASSPSPPTGIPLYTF. Full variable domain (rest looked up from reference TRBV18 and TRBJ1-2): NAGVMQNPRHLVRRRGQEARLRCSPMKGHSHVYWYRQLPEEGLKFMVYLQKENIIDESGMPKERFSAEFPKEGPSILRIQQVVRGDSAAYFCASSPSPPTGIPLYTFGSGTRLTVV.

The V and J genes are TRBV5-4 and TRBJ2-3; maybe TRBD2 (6 bases). Trimming took 4 bases from V and 2 from J, leaving 17 bases between them. Germline values: CDR1 SGHNT, CDR2 YYREEE (reference sequence). This CDR3 contains 16 residues. CDR3 in DNA: TGTGCCAGCAGCAGGCCCGGGGAGCGGGTCACAGATACGCAGTATTTT. It is translated as CASSRPGERVTDTQYF. Variable domain in full (rest from reference TRBV5-4 and TRBJ2-3): ETGVTQSPTHLIKTRGQQVTLRCSSQSGHNTVSWYQQALGQGPQFIFQYYREEENGRGNFPPRFSGLQFPNYSSELNVNALELDDSALYLCASSRPGERVTDTQYFGPGTRLTVL.

The chain employs TRBV6-1 and TRBJ2-7; D is possibly TRBD1 (5 bases). The CDR3 is 14 amino acids. Germline V gene sequence: CDR1 MNHNS, CDR2 SASEGT. With 4 bases removed from V and 2 bases from J, the gap between germline ends came to 12 bases. CDR3 protein: CASSVGQETYEQYF. In DNA, the CDR3 is TGTGCCAGCAGTGTGGGGCAGGAAACCTACGAGCAGTACTTC.

The rearrangement joins TRBV6-6 to TRBJ1-6; D is unclear. Germline CDR1 MNHNY, CDR2 SVGAGI (reference sequence). The CDR3 extends over 16 amino acids. Trimming removed 7 bases at V and 6 bases at J, with 19 bases between. CDR3 in DNA: TGTGCCAGCACCCCCCGTCCAATAGATTTTAATTCACCCCTCCACTTT. It yields the protein CASTPRPIDFNSPLHF.

V and J are TRBV19 and TRBJ2-1; D may be TRBD1 or TRBD2 (5 bases each). This CDR3 is built from 14 residues. CDR1 and CDR2 from the germline V gene are LNHDA and SQIVND (reference sequence). V was trimmed by 5 bases and J by 1 base, leaving 9 bases between them. Here the CDR3 reads CASSLGASYNEQFF. As DNA, the CDR3 is TGTGCCAGTAGTCTCGGGGCTTCCTACAATGAGCAGTTCTTC.

This chain uses TRBV25-1 with TRBJ2-1; TRBD2 agrees at 11 bases. Trimming took 3 bases from V and 7 from J; bases not matched to a gene: 5. Per the germline V gene, CDR1 is MGHDK and CDR2 is SYGVNS. The CDR3 totals 15 residues. CDR3 in amino acids: CASSDSGGALNEQFF. The CDR3 DNA follows: TGTGCCAGCAGTGATAGCGGGGGGGCTTTAAATGAGCAGTTCTTC.

The chain uses TRBV19 and TRBJ2-3, with 7 positions matching TRBD1. The junction had 6 bases not matched to a gene; V was cut back by 6 bases and J by 6 bases. CDR3 length equals 13 residues. CDR1 LNHDA and CDR2 SQIVND come from the germline V gene (reference sequence). Here the CDR3 reads CASRWTGTDTQYF. Written as DNA, the CDR3 is TGTGCCAGTAGGTGGACAGGAACGGATACGCAGTATTTT.

The chain employs TRBV11-2 and TRBJ2-1, with a possible D match to TRBD2 (5 bases). Germline values: CDR1 SGHAT, CDR2 FQNNGV. Trimming took off 5 bases at V and 9 bases at J, with 20 bases between the two ends. The CDR3 spans 15 residues. CDR3 sequence (DNA): TGTGCCAGCAGCCCAGGTCTTTGGCGGGTCCTTGAGCAGTTCTTC. Its protein is CASSPGLWRVLEQFF.

Note on this clone: The junction departs from germline at one end; a sequencing error may be responsible. V and J are TRBV6-1 and TRBJ2-7, with 10 nucleotides matching TRBD2. CDR1 MNHNS and CDR2 SASEGT come from the germline V gene. The CDR3 has 14 amino acids. CDR3 residues: CASSEAWVAGGPLF. For the CDR3, the DNA is TGTGCCAGCAGTGAAGCGTGGGTAGCGGGAGGCCCTCTTTTC.

The chain has TRBV19 and TRBJ1-2, with 8 bases identical to TRBD1. The CDR3 is made up of 15 amino acids. V trimming: 3 bases; J trimming: 4 bases; junction bases outside the gene matches: 7. Germline V gives CDR1 LNHDA, CDR2 SQIVND (reference sequence). This CDR3 is CASSMWDRKFYGYTF. DNA of the CDR3: TGTGCCAGTAGTATGTGGGACAGGAAATTCTATGGCTACACCTTC.

This clone was seen a single time. The chain joins TRBV28 to TRBJ2-5, with unresolved D. The CDR3 is 13 residues long. CDR1 and CDR2 from the germline V gene are MDHEN and SYDVKM. V was cut by 3 bases and J by 2 bases, with 7 bases left in between. CDR3 DNA: TGTGCCAGCAGTTTTGGTGATCAAGAGACCCAGTACTTC. Translation gives CASSFGDQETQYF.

The CDR3 nucleotides are TGTGCCAGCAGTTACTCGTTGGGCGGGAGTGGCTATGAGCAGTTCTTC. This sequence encodes CASSYSLGGSGYEQFF. V is TRBV6-5 and J is TRBJ2-1, with 7 bases that match TRBD2. V lost 0 bases, J lost 8 bases, and 10 bases stayed unmatched. Germline assignment: CDR1 MNHEY and CDR2 SVGAGI. There are 16 residues in the CDR3.

The J gene is TRBJ1-3, the V gene TRBV7-9; D gene ambiguous. The V and J ends lost 5 bases and 9 bases respectively, with 11 bases between them. CDR3 length: 12 residues. Germline CDR1 and CDR2: SEHNR and FQNEAQ (reference sequence). In DNA, the CDR3 is TGTGCCAGCAGCCCGTCGGTTAGCACCATATATTTT. It yields the protein CASSPSVSTIYF.

The chain links TRBV6-6 to TRBJ2-7; D possibly corresponds to TRBD1 (6 bases). Deletions cut 7 bases from V and 3 bases from J, with 13 bases between. The CDR3 spans 13 residues. Looked up from germline, CDR1 is MNHNY and CDR2 is SVGAGI (reference sequence). CDR3 protein: CASTYRVLYEQYF. The CDR3 coding sequence is TGTGCCAGCACCTACAGGGTACTCTACGAGCAGTACTTC.

This clone has a single count. The rearrangement joins TRBV5-8 to TRBJ2-7; D is unresolved. The V gene lost 6 bases and the J gene lost 6 bases, with 13 bases spanning the gap. This CDR3 is 12 amino acids long. Germline CDR1 and CDR2: SGHTS and YDEGEE. The CDR3 loop reads CASILNGVEQYF. CDR3 coding DNA: TGTGCCAGCATCCTGAATGGGGTCGAGCAGTACTTC.

This chain connects TRBV5-4 to TRBJ2-5; 9 positions agree with TRBD2. There are 15 residues in the CDR3. V lost 1 base, J lost 6 bases, and 7 bases stayed unmatched. CDR1 and CDR2 from the germline V gene are SGHNT and YYREEE (reference sequence). The chain's CDR3 is CASSLLAGGPQTQYF. The CDR3 DNA reads TGTGCCAGCAGCTTGCTGGCGGGAGGGCCTCAGACCCAGTACTTC.

The chain joins TRBV6-1 to TRBJ1-2; D unclear. The germline V gene encodes CDR1 MNHNS and CDR2 SASEGT. Trimming stripped 2 bases from V and 2 bases from J, with 6 bases between. The CDR3 is 13 residues long. The CDR3: CASSERTNYGYTF. The CDR3 region has the DNA TGTGCCAGCAGTGAACGGACCAACTATGGCTACACCTTC.

The rearrangement joins TRBV6-1 to TRBJ1-4; 7 bases line up with TRBD1. The length of the CDR3 is 14 residues. Germline lookup yields CDR1 MNHNS and CDR2 SASEGT. The J segment lost 4 bases and the V segment lost 3 bases, leaving 2 bases of the junction unmatched. CDR3 sequence reads: CASSEGQFNEKLFF. In DNA, the CDR3 is TGTGCCAGCAGTGAGGGACAGTTTAATGAAAAACTGTTTTTT.

The V gene is TRBV2, the J gene TRBJ2-2; 8 bases agree with TRBD2. Trimming removed 4 bases from V and 4 bases from J; junction bases left unmatched: 8. The CDR3 totals 16 residues. Looked up from germline, CDR1 is SNHLY and CDR2 is FYNNEI. CDR3 coding DNA: TGTGCCAGCAGTGCGGATAGCGGGACCGCCACCGGGGAGCTGTTTTTT. Translated, it gives CASSADSGTATGELFF.

The gene calls are TRBV19 and TRBJ1-6; TRBD1 might be the D (6 bases). Trimming removed 6 bases from V and 0 bases from J, with 12 bases in between. The CDR3 consists of 16 residues. Germline values: CDR1 LNHDA, CDR2 SQIVND (reference sequence). DNA of the CDR3: TGTGCCAGTAGCCCACAGGGTGCCTCCTATAATTCACCCCTCCACTTT. Translation gives CASSPQGASYNSPLHF.

The chain couples TRBV4-1 to TRBJ2-1; the D gene is possibly TRBD2 (6 bases). Germline lookup yields CDR1 MGHRA and CDR2 YSYEKL. The V end lost 1 base, the J end lost 9 bases, and 13 bases lay between the germline ends. This CDR3 contains 14 residues. The CDR3 reads CASSQVEGGIEQFF. The CDR3, as DNA: TGCGCCAGCAGCCAAGTGGAGGGAGGAATTGAGCAGTTCTTC.

The genes are TRBV30 and TRBJ2-7, with a weak D call TRBD1 (5 bases). V was shortened by 4 bases and J by 0 bases, with 16 bases between the two germline ends. The germline CDR1 and CDR2 sequences are GTSNPN and SVGIG (reference sequence). This CDR3 is 15 amino acids long. CDR3 in amino acids: CAWTLPSTVSYEQYF. CDR3 in DNA: TGTGCCTGGACCCTCCCCTCGACAGTCTCCTACGAGCAGTACTTC.

Of note for this clone: This may be a read error, as it is one base from a much larger clone. The sample has other DNA sequences that encode this CDR3 too. The gene calls are TRBV11-2 and TRBJ1-1; D is ambiguous. CDR1 is SGHAT and CDR2 is FQNNGV in the germline V gene. The CDR3 contains 12 residues. Trimming removed 3 bases at V and 1 base at J, with 3 bases between. The CDR3, as DNA: TGTGCCAGCAGCTTGGCGAACACTGAAGCTTTCTTT. This translates into CASSLANTEAFF.

The J gene is TRBJ1-6, the V gene TRBV7-9; 9 bases are shared with TRBD1. This CDR3 has 16 amino acids. V lost 5 bases, J lost 3 bases, and 5 bases stayed unmatched. Germline CDR1 is SEHNR and CDR2 is FQNEAQ (reference sequence). The CDR3 sequence: CASSPKTGGYNSPLHF. In DNA, the CDR3 is TGTGCCAGCAGCCCTAAGACAGGGGGCTATAATTCACCCCTCCACTTT.

This chain connects TRBV19 to TRBJ2-5; 7 bases agree with TRBD2. This CDR3 contains 16 residues. CDR1 is LNHDA, CDR2 SQIVND, per germline (reference sequence). Germline trimming cut 6 bases from V and 4 bases from J; bases unmatched to any gene: 14. The CDR3 bases are TGTGCCAGTAGCCGGGTTAGCGGGTCAGCAGGAGAGACCCAGTACTTC. Encoded protein: CASSRVSGSAGETQYF.

The chain carries TRBV30 and TRBJ2-7; D might be TRBD1 (6 bases). The CDR3 loop spans 13 amino acids. CDR1 is GTSNPN, CDR2 SVGIG, per germline (reference sequence). The V and J ends lost 4 bases and 3 bases respectively, with 13 bases between them. This CDR3 is CAWTTGFYYEQYF. CDR3 coding DNA: TGTGCCTGGACCACAGGGTTTTACTACGAGCAGTACTTC.

Regarding this clone: The same CDR3 arises from other DNA sequences in this sample as well. J is TRBJ2-3 and V is TRBV7-2, with 10 bases lining up with TRBD2. Per germline, CDR1 SGHTA and CDR2 FQGNSA. The CDR3 spans 14 residues. V dropped 5 bases and J dropped 3; count of bases not matched to a gene: 2. For the CDR3, the DNA is TGTGCCAGCAGCCAGGGACTAGCGACAGATACGCAGTATTTT. Its translation: CASSQGLATDTQYF.

The J gene is TRBJ1-3, the V gene TRBV6-4; a possible D gene is TRBD1 (6 bases). The CDR3 is 15 residues long. V lost 3 bases, J lost 9 bases, and 18 bases lay in between. The V gene's germline CDR1 is MRHNA and CDR2 SNTAGT. CDR3: CASSETQGESGTIYF. The DNA of the CDR3 is TGTGCCAGCAGTGAAACACAGGGTGAGTCGGGCACCATATATTTT.

The chain combines TRBV7-2 with TRBJ2-5; TRBD2 agrees at 9 bases. The CDR3 consists of 14 residues. CDR1 SGHTA and CDR2 FQGNSA come from the germline V gene. The V and J ends lost 4 bases and 9 bases, in that order; junction bases with no gene match: 9. This CDR3 reads CASSSPTSGRPQYF. The CDR3 DNA follows: TGTGCCAGCAGCTCACCGACTAGCGGAAGACCCCAGTACTTC.

The gene calls are TRBV5-4 and TRBJ2-1; 7 bases are shared with TRBD2. Germline CDR1 and CDR2: SGHNT and YYREEE (reference sequence). The CDR3 length is 14 residues. V lost 4 bases, J lost 4 bases, and 5 bases stayed unmatched. CDR3 amino acids: CASSLGLVYNEQFF. The CDR3 DNA is TGTGCCAGCAGCCTCGGACTAGTGTACAATGAGCAGTTCTTC.

About this clone itself: Additional DNA sequences in this sample encode the identical CDR3. V is TRBV7-8 and J is TRBJ2-7, with 8 bases identical to TRBD2. The CDR3 runs to 12 residues. The junction had 5 bases not matched to a gene; V was cut back by 6 bases and J by 7 bases. Germline CDR1 is SGHVS and CDR2 is FQNEAQ. The CDR3 DNA reads as TGTGCCAGCAGTCTAGCGGGCGGAGAGCAGTACTTC. Translation: CASSLAGGEQYF.

The table lists this clone with a count of one. This chain uses TRBV9 with TRBJ1-5; D not certain. Trimming cost V 0 bases and J 6 bases, with 4 bases left between them. Per germline, CDR1 SGDLS and CDR2 YYNGEE. The CDR3 contains 12 residues. The DNA of the CDR3 is TGTGCCAGCAGCGTAGGGGGTCAGCCCCAGCATTTT. Translating gives CASSVGGQPQHF.